Following are 4 T cell receptor beta chains from one sample sequenced in a study of cytomegalovirus exposure and HLA in healthy donors (dated by TCRdb to about 2017). Libraries came from the immunoSEQ multiplex PCR assay. The multiplex PCR relied on a mix of 60 forward primers for TCR Vbeta segments and 13 reverse primers for TCR Jbeta segments. TCRdb stores this immuneACCESS table with in-frame sequences only. Part of the clones is absent; in the studies checked, under half of the shortfall reflects unresolved V genes, and no reason is known for the rest. The sample table holds 100,000 to 150,000 clones, of which 74% were seen once. The ten most abundant clones make up 5.8% of the sample. Material for sequencing was PBMCs. These TCRs come from a woman aged 45-59 years in good health and CMV-seropositive.

This chain connects TRBV29-1 to TRBJ2-7, with 12 bases identical to TRBD2. V gave up 6 bases and J gave up 3 bases; unmatched junction bases: 0. The CDR3 runs to 12 residues. CDR1 is SQVTM, CDR2 ANQGSEA, per germline. CDR3: CSVTSGGYEQYF. The CDR3 region has the DNA TGCAGCGTGACTAGCGGGGGCTACGAGCAGTACTTC.

This rearrangement joins TRBV13 to TRBJ2-7; D call uncertain. The V end lost 3 bases, the J end lost 8 bases, and 11 bases lay between the germline ends. The CDR3 spans 12 residues. CDR1 is PRHDT and CDR2 is FYEKMQ in the germline V gene (reference sequence). The DNA for the CDR3 is TGTGCCAGCAGCTTGAGAGGCCGTCAGCAGTACTTC. Translating gives CASSLRGRQQYF.

This clone came up once. This sequence joins TRBV19 and TRBJ1-1; D not resolved. V was trimmed by 0 bases and J by 3 bases, leaving 11 bases between them. Germline lookup yields CDR1 LNHDA and CDR2 SQIVND (reference sequence). The CDR3 has 15 amino acids. This CDR3 is CASSIDRGRDTEAFF. CDR3 nucleotide sequence: TGTGCCAGTAGTATAGATCGGGGAAGGGACACTGAAGCTTTCTTT.

V usage is TRBV7-9 and J usage is TRBJ2-5; no clear D gene. The CDR3 consists of 14 residues. The V gene lost 6 bases and the J gene lost 1 base, with 12 bases spanning the gap. CDR1 is SEHNR, CDR2 FQNEAQ, per germline (reference sequence). CDR3 residues: CASRSTGAQETQYF. In nucleotides, the CDR3 is TGTGCCAGCAGGTCGACTGGAGCCCAAGAGACCCAGTACTTC. The full variable domain, its missing parts supplied by reference TRBV7-9 and TRBJ2-5, is DTGVSQNPRHKITKRGQNVTFRCDPISEHNRLYWYRQTLGQGPEFLTYFQNEAQLEKSRLLSDRFSAERPKGSFSTLEIQRTEQGDSAMYLCASRSTGAQETQYFGPGTRLLVL.